Listed below are T cell receptor beta chains from one sample, sequenced in a study of memory CD4+ T cells and cytomegalovirus serostatus. The data were produced by immunoSEQ multiplex PCR, yet TCRdb's version contains in-frame clones alone and is incomplete. The sample lists around 50,000 clones; 78% were seen once. The sequenced material came from memory CD4+ T cells from blood. The receptors shown here come from an adult in good health and CMV-seronegative. The CDR3 runs from the conserved cysteine through the conserved F or W.

V: TRBV11-2
J: TRBJ2-7
CDR3: CASSLAGGRASEQYF

V: TRBV5-6
J: TRBJ2-7
CDR3: CASSLYGQWTRSSYEQYF

V: TRBV2
J: TRBJ2-7
CDR3: CASRREQGANEQYF

V: TRBV28
J: TRBJ1-2
CDR3: CASNSGNNYGYTF

V: TRBV29-1
J: TRBJ2-1
CDR3: CSVEAGVSDEQFF

V: TRBV27
J: TRBJ2-7
CDR3: CASSPKSPYEQYF

V: TRBV6-5
J: TRBJ2-7
CDR3: CASSPGQGRYEQYF

V: TRBV2
J: TRBJ2-2
CDR3: CASRGTRTGELFF

V: TRBV7-3
J: TRBJ2-6
CDR3: CASSLDRGGANVLTF

V: TRBV6-1
J: TRBJ2-4
CDR3: CASSENQVGAKNIQYF

V: TRBV2
J: TRBJ2-7
CDR3: CASRREVRAGGTGSYEQYF

V: TRBV30
J: TRBJ2-3
CDR3: CAWKGVVGTDTQYF

V: TRBV28
J: TRBJ1-1
CDR3: CASSLPPWTGIMNTEAFF

V: TRBV7-8
J: TRBJ1-3
CDR3: CASSLGTDGFSGNTIYF

V: TRBV6-5
J: TRBJ2-7
CDR3: CASTPGLAYEQYF

V: TRBV2
J: TRBJ1-1
CDR3: CASRRGQVNTEAFF

V: TRBV11-2
J: TRBJ2-1
CDR3: CASSPSGGPNNEQFF

V: TRBV27
J: TRBJ2-1
CDR3: CASSLITSGSNEQFF

V: TRBV18
J: TRBJ2-6
CDR3: CASSPLGTGANVLTF

V: TRBV5-1
J: TRBJ1-6
CDR3: CASSLEAGVSPLHF

V: TRBV4-1
J: TRBJ1-1
CDR3: CASSHLDRENTEAFF

V: TRBV9
J: TRBJ2-1
CDR3: CASSVSVGTSGSLGNEQFF

V: TRBV5-4
J: TRBJ2-7
CDR3: CASSLVLWTGATEQYF

V: TRBV6-1
J: TRBJ1-1
CDR3: CASSVHSVNTEAFF

V: TRBV7-9
J: TRBJ2-7
CDR3: CASSPVGNSYEQYF

V: TRBV5-8
J: TRBJ2-7
CDR3: CASSTKTRGEQYF

V: TRBV2
J: TRBJ1-5
CDR3: CASSSDRALNQPQHF

V: TRBV6-1
J: TRBJ2-6
CDR3: CASSSGGSGANVLTF

V: TRBV10-2
J: TRBJ1-1
CDR3: CASSVGTEAFF

V: TRBV30
J: TRBJ2-5
CDR3: CACTGWETQYF

V: TRBV6-1
J: TRBJ2-7
CDR3: CASSPLIAAYEQYF

V: TRBV10-3
J: TRBJ2-3
CDR3: CAISGSTDTQYF

V: TRBV2
J: TRBJ2-2
CDR3: CASSYAGELFF

V: TRBV28
J: TRBJ2-1
CDR3: CASRLATYNEQFF

V: TRBV30
J: TRBJ1-3
CDR3: CAWSGTGGNTIYF

V: TRBV28
J: TRBJ1-5
CDR3: CASSSRPQGMGNQPQHF

V: TRBV5-1
J: TRBJ2-2
CDR3: CASSPNAGTPNTGELFF

V: TRBV7-6
J: TRBJ2-1
CDR3: CASSLGEAGSYNEQFF

V: TRBV5-4
J: TRBJ1-2
CDR3: CASSLTQNYGYTF

V: TRBV30
J: TRBJ1-3
CDR3: CAWTFLGRNTIYF

V: TRBV27
J: TRBJ2-1
CDR3: CASSLGWRASGNNEQFF

V: TRBV6-1
J: TRBJ2-3
CDR3: CASSRDGLRDTQYF

V: TRBV6-6
J: TRBJ1-2
CDR3: CASSYSGDGYTF

V: TRBV6-1
J: TRBJ2-7
CDR3: CASSDERGNEQYF

V: TRBV2
J: TRBJ2-6
CDR3: CASRAPLGRDSGANVLTF

V: TRBV7-2
J: TRBJ1-1
CDR3: CASSLSAFNTEAFF

V: TRBV7-8
J: TRBJ1-5
CDR3: CASSSFSGGVLGNQPQHF

V: TRBV2
J: TRBJ2-7
CDR3: CASSADRDYEQYF

V: TRBV5-4
J: TRBJ1-5
CDR3: CASSLGQGLQPQHF

V: TRBV5-4
J: TRBJ1-5
CDR3: CASSLDRDQPQHF

V: TRBV27
J: TRBJ2-3
CDR3: CASRRGTTSTDTQYF

V: TRBV2
J: TRBJ2-1
CDR3: CASSAQRDIINEQFF

V: TRBV28
J: TRBJ2-1
CDR3: CASSSPSNGHNEQFF